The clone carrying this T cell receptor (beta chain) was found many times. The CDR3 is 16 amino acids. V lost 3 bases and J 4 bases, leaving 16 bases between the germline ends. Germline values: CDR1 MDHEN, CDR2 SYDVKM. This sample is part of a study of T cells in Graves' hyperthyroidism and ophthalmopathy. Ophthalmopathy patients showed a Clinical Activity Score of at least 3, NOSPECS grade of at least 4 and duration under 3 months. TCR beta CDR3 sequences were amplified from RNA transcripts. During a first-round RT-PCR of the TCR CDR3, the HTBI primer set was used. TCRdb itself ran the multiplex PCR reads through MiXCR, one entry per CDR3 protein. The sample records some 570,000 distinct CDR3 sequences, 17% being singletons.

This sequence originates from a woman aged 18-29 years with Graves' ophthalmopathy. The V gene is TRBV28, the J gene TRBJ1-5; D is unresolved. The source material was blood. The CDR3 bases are TGTGCCAGCAGTTTCCGATCCGGCGGACCAAATCAGCCCCAGCATTTT. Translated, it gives CASSFRSGGPNQPQHF.